These T cell receptor beta chains were read from a single sample in a study of T-cell reconstitution after alpha-beta-depleted transplantation in children. TCRdb ran MiXCR on the PCR reads and lists one entry per CDR3 protein. The data hold under 850,000 distinct CDR3 sequences, with roughly 14% observed a single time. Sequencing was performed on PBMCs, taken before TCRalphabeta/CD19-depleted stem cell transplant. The receptors were sampled from a girl aged 2 to 10 with congenital amegakaryocytic thrombocytopenia, due to receive a stem cell transplant. The CDR3 runs from the conserved cysteine through the conserved F or W. The order of the fields is clone size, V gene, CDR3 protein. Expanded clones are given a class, and other clones once, few, many or no size at all.

clone size: few; V gene: TRBV5-1; CDR3 protein: CASSSPWIYEQYF
clone size: few; V gene: TRBV5-1; CDR3 protein: CASSPLAGAGNEQFF
clone size: many; V gene: TRBV18; CDR3 protein: CASSVLAGENIQYF
clone size: .; V gene: TRBV6-1; CDR3 protein: CASSTSAYLSYEQYF
clone size: once; V gene: TRBV7-8; CDR3 protein: CASSFLTAYNEQFF
clone size: many; V gene: TRBV20-1; CDR3 protein: CSARDVGFGGYTF
clone size: many; V gene: TRBV20-1; CDR3 protein: CSARKDTNTEAFF
clone size: many; V gene: TRBV6-2/TRBV6-3; CDR3 protein: CASSYQLGYTF
clone size: many; V gene: TRBV10-3; CDR3 protein: CAISDRMTYEQYF
clone size: many; V gene: TRBV10-3; CDR3 protein: CAISTRKGDRGLEETQYF
clone size: .; V gene: TRBV6-1; CDR3 protein: CASRTGTSGLEQYF
clone size: .; V gene: TRBV12-3/TRBV12-4; CDR3 protein: CASSQPERSGNTIYF
clone size: few; V gene: TRBV29-1; CDR3 protein: CSVASSGAGELFF
clone size: many; V gene: TRBV11-2; CDR3 protein: CASSFQASNTGELFF
clone size: few; V gene: TRBV20-1; CDR3 protein: CSVRTSGREQFF
clone size: .; V gene: TRBV19; CDR3 protein: CASSIMGVGTEAFF
clone size: few; V gene: TRBV7-2; CDR3 protein: CASSPEISNQPQHF
clone size: .; V gene: TRBV30; CDR3 protein: CAWSSEGTGAFF
clone size: .; V gene: TRBV28; CDR3 protein: CASTPSGTGLYEQYF
clone size: many; V gene: TRBV7-2; CDR3 protein: CASSPGGATNEKLFF
clone size: few; V gene: TRBV12-3/TRBV12-4; CDR3 protein: CASSQDVGGQETQYF
clone size: .; V gene: TRBV3-1; CDR3 protein: CASSQVMLGGTDTQYF
clone size: few; V gene: TRBV5-1; CDR3 protein: CASSSQAGDTEAFF
clone size: many; V gene: TRBV27; CDR3 protein: CASSPWTSGLYEQYF